The rows below give T cell receptor beta chains drawn from one sample of a study of blood T cell repertoires in COVID-19. Libraries were prepared by immunoSEQ multiplex PCR; TCRdb keeps only in-frame clonotypes and omits some of them. The sample includes around 60,000 clones, 75% to 90% of them seen just once. The sequenced material came from peripheral blood. These receptors were obtained from an elderly man with acute or convalescent COVID-19. CDR3s include the opening cysteine and the closing phenylalanine or tryptophan. Each record gives: CDR3 DNA, CDR3 protein, V gene, clone size, J gene, D gene. The D gene is left open where the match is weak. Size is stated for part of the rows, as once, few or many counts, or as a class when the clone is expanded.

DNA: TGTGCCAGCAGGGACAGTGTGCACGAGCAGTACTTC
CDR3: CASRDSVHEQYF
V: TRBV2
size: NA
J: TRBJ2-7
D: NA

DNA: TGTGCCACAAGACCCGGGGGGAGTAGAGGGGAAAAACTGTTTTTT
CDR3: CATRPGGSRGEKLFF
V: TRBV6-6
size: NA
J: TRBJ1-4
D: NA

DNA: TGTGCCAGCACTCAGGACAGTGCTGTTAACTATGGCTACACCTTC
CDR3: CASTQDSAVNYGYTF
V: TRBV6-6
size: NA
J: TRBJ1-2
D: NA

DNA: TGTGCCTGGGACAGAAACTACGAGCAGTACTTC
CDR3: CAWDRNYEQYF
V: TRBV30
size: NA
J: TRBJ2-7
D: NA

DNA: TGTGCCCAAGGACTGGGACAGGGCTCAGATACGCAGTATTTT
CDR3: CAQGLGQGSDTQYF
V: TRBV30
size: once
J: TRBJ2-3
D: TRBD1

DNA: TGCGCCAGCAGTGAGTCTTATTTGACAGGGGGCCCCAGGGATTATGGCTACACCTTC
CDR3: CASSESYLTGGPRDYGYTF
V: TRBV10-2
size: NA
J: TRBJ1-2
D: TRBD1

DNA: TGTGCCAGTACCCAAATGGGCAGGGGGACCTACGAGCAGTACTTC
CDR3: CASTQMGRGTYEQYF
V: TRBV19
size: NA
J: TRBJ2-7
D: TRBD1

DNA: TGTGCCAGCAGTGAATCAGGGGGAGCTGAAAAACTGTTTTTT
CDR3: CASSESGGAEKLFF
V: TRBV25-1
size: NA
J: TRBJ1-4
D: TRBD1

DNA: TGTGCCAGCAGAACAGGGGTTGGTGAAAAACTGTTTTTT
CDR3: CASRTGVGEKLFF
V: TRBV12-3/TRBV12-4
size: NA
J: TRBJ1-4
D: TRBD1

DNA: TGTGCCAGTAGTCCGTCCGGGACAGGGGCCTCTCAGCCCCAGCATTTT
CDR3: CASSPSGTGASQPQHF
V: TRBV19
size: NA
J: TRBJ1-5
D: TRBD1

DNA: TGTGCCAGCAGTGAAGCTTCGACAGGGGCGCTGGCTTTCTTT
CDR3: CASSEASTGALAFF
V: TRBV6-1
size: NA
J: TRBJ1-1
D: TRBD1

DNA: TGTGCTAGCAGCTTTAACAGGGGGGACCAAGAGACCCAGTACTTC
CDR3: CASSFNRGDQETQYF
V: TRBV7-7
size: NA
J: TRBJ2-5
D: TRBD1

DNA: TGTGCCACTGCAGGGGTTCTTATTTCACCCCTCCACTTT
CDR3: CATAGVLISPLHF
V: TRBV6-5
size: NA
J: TRBJ1-6
D: NA

DNA: TGCGCCAGCAGCGTTAGGGGGCTAGCGGGGGCCACGAACACCGGGGAGCTGTTTTTT
CDR3: CASSVRGLAGATNTGELFF
V: TRBV5-1
size: NA
J: TRBJ2-2
D: TRBD2

DNA: TGTGCCAGCAAGAGCTTGGGACAGCTGGATGAAAAACTGTTTTTT
CDR3: CASKSLGQLDEKLFF
V: TRBV6-5
size: once
J: TRBJ1-4
D: TRBD1

DNA: TGTGCCAGCAGCGTAGCTCCCGGACTGATCTCTGGAAACACCATATATTTT
CDR3: CASSVAPGLISGNTIYF
V: TRBV9
size: NA
J: TRBJ1-3
D: NA

DNA: TGTGCCAGTAGCGTATCAGGTGGGCGTGCCTACGAGCAGTACTTC
CDR3: CASSVSGGRAYEQYF
V: TRBV19
size: NA
J: TRBJ2-7
D: NA

DNA: TGTGCCAGCAGCTTGTCGAAGAGGTACACAGGGGGCGGATACGAGCAGTACTTC
CDR3: CASSLSKRYTGGGYEQYF
V: TRBV7-8
size: NA
J: TRBJ2-7
D: TRBD1

DNA: TGTGCCAGCAGTGAAAGTACAGGATCGACCATATATTTT
CDR3: CASSESTGSTIYF
V: TRBV6-1
size: NA
J: TRBJ1-3
D: NA

DNA: TGTGCCAGTAGTTCTAATGGACACACTGGCACAGATACGCAGTATTTT
CDR3: CASSSNGHTGTDTQYF
V: TRBV19
size: once
J: TRBJ2-3
D: NA

DNA: TGTGCCAGCAGCACCCGTCGGGGGGTTTCCTCCTACAATGAGCAGTTCTTC
CDR3: CASSTRRGVSSYNEQFF
V: TRBV13
size: NA
J: TRBJ2-1
D: TRBD2

DNA: TGTGCCAGCAGCTCTCGGACAGGGGTTAATTCACCCCTCCACTTT
CDR3: CASSSRTGVNSPLHF
V: TRBV9
size: NA
J: TRBJ1-6
D: TRBD1

DNA: TGTGCCAGCACTTTCCGGGACAGCTATAATTCACCCCTCCACTTT
CDR3: CASTFRDSYNSPLHF
V: TRBV25-1
size: NA
J: TRBJ1-6
D: TRBD1

DNA: TGCAGTGCTAGTCCCCTAGCGGGGGGAAGTAATGAGCAGTTCTTC
CDR3: CSASPLAGGSNEQFF
V: TRBV20-1
size: NA
J: TRBJ2-1
D: TRBD2

DNA: TGTGCCAGCAGTGAGGGTCAGGGCTATGGCTACACCTTC
CDR3: CASSEGQGYGYTF
V: TRBV2
size: NA
J: TRBJ1-2
D: NA

DNA: TGTGCCAGCAGCTTGATCAGGGGATTGTACACTGAAGCTTTCTTT
CDR3: CASSLIRGLYTEAFF
V: TRBV5-4
size: NA
J: TRBJ1-1
D: NA

DNA: TGCGCCAGCAGCTTGGCCGGGACAGGGATGATTAGGGCACCCCTCCACTTT
CDR3: CASSLAGTGMIRAPLHF
V: TRBV5-1
size: few
J: TRBJ1-6
D: TRBD1

DNA: TGTGCCATCAGTGACGACATCGACAGGAACACTGAAGCTTTCTTT
CDR3: CAISDDIDRNTEAFF
V: TRBV10-3
size: NA
J: TRBJ1-1
D: NA

DNA: TGTGCCAGCAGCTTGGAGGGGCCCGGCTCGGCCTATGGCTACACCTTC
CDR3: CASSLEGPGSAYGYTF
V: TRBV5-8
size: NA
J: TRBJ1-2
D: NA

DNA: TGTGCTAGTGCTTCCGGACTAGCGGGGGTCTCCTACAATGAGCAGTTCTTC
CDR3: CASASGLAGVSYNEQFF
V: TRBV12-5
size: NA
J: TRBJ2-1
D: TRBD2

DNA: TGTGCCAGCAGCGCCGCAGACAGGGGAACTTCACCCCTCCACTTT
CDR3: CASSAADRGTSPLHF
V: TRBV9
size: few
J: TRBJ1-6
D: TRBD1

DNA: TGTGCCAGCAGCTCGTCAGGGGGCGTCCATCAGCCCCAGCATTTT
CDR3: CASSSSGGVHQPQHF
V: TRBV7-8
size: NA
J: TRBJ1-5
D: TRBD1

DNA: TGTGCCAGCAGTGAATCCCGAGGACAGAGGTACTACGAGCAGTACTTC
CDR3: CASSESRGQRYYEQYF
V: TRBV6-1
size: NA
J: TRBJ2-7
D: NA

DNA: TGCGCCAGCAAAATCTCCGAAGCGACTGAAGCTTTCTTT
CDR3: CASKISEATEAFF
V: TRBV5-1
size: few
J: TRBJ1-1
D: NA

DNA: TGCGCCAGCCGCAACTACCAAGTAACTAACTATGGCTACACCTTC
CDR3: CASRNYQVTNYGYTF
V: TRBV5-1
size: once
J: TRBJ1-2
D: NA

DNA: TGTGCCAGCAGTTCGGACAGGGGGAAGGAAAAACTGTTTTTT
CDR3: CASSSDRGKEKLFF
V: TRBV2
size: NA
J: TRBJ1-4
D: TRBD1

DNA: TGCGCCAGCAGCCAAGAGATTCCAGGGCCAACTGAAGCTTTCTTT
CDR3: CASSQEIPGPTEAFF
V: TRBV4-1
size: NA
J: TRBJ1-1
D: NA

DNA: TGTGCCAGCAGTCGACAGAACTATGGCTACACCTTC
CDR3: CASSRQNYGYTF
V: TRBV6-5
size: NA
J: TRBJ1-2
D: NA

DNA: TGTGCCAGTAGCGCCATCTTAGGCGCCGGGTACGAGCAGTACTTC
CDR3: CASSAILGAGYEQYF
V: TRBV19
size: NA
J: TRBJ2-7
D: NA

DNA: TGTGCCAGCAGGGTTGGACAGGGGTATTCACCCCTCCACTTT
CDR3: CASRVGQGYSPLHF
V: TRBV6-5
size: NA
J: TRBJ1-6
D: TRBD1

DNA: TGCGCCAGCAGCTTCCGGGACAGGGTCGCCACTGAAGCTTTCTTT
CDR3: CASSFRDRVATEAFF
V: TRBV5-1
size: NA
J: TRBJ1-1
D: TRBD1

DNA: TGTGCCAGCAGCCACGGGACTACAATCCATACGCAGTATTTT
CDR3: CASSHGTTIHTQYF
V: TRBV3-1/TRBV3-2
size: NA
J: TRBJ2-3
D: TRBD2

DNA: TGTGCCAGCAGCCTGGCGTCGGGACAGTTCAACACCATATATTTT
CDR3: CASSLASGQFNTIYF
V: TRBV6-5
size: NA
J: TRBJ1-3
D: TRBD1

DNA: TGTGCCAGCAGCCCCCCGGTCGGGAGTTTCTACGAGCAGTACTTC
CDR3: CASSPPVGSFYEQYF
V: TRBV3-1/TRBV3-2
size: NA
J: TRBJ2-7
D: NA

DNA: TGTGCCAGCTCACCACGATCCGAGATGAACACTGAAGCTTTCTTT
CDR3: CASSPRSEMNTEAFF
V: TRBV18
size: NA
J: TRBJ1-1
D: NA

DNA: TGCGCCAGCCGTGGACTAGCGGGGAACCAAGAGACCCAGTACTTC
CDR3: CASRGLAGNQETQYF
V: TRBV5-1
size: NA
J: TRBJ2-5
D: TRBD2

DNA: TGTGCCAGCCTCGCGGACAGGGTTTTAGGCACTGAAGCTTTCTTT
CDR3: CASLADRVLGTEAFF
V: TRBV6-5
size: NA
J: TRBJ1-1
D: TRBD1

DNA: TGCGCCAGCAGCCCGAAGGTCGAGCAGGGGAAGAATCAGCCCCAGCATTTT
CDR3: CASSPKVEQGKNQPQHF
V: TRBV4-1
size: NA
J: TRBJ1-5
D: NA

DNA: TGTGCCAGCAGTGAAGGGGCCCTGACAGATACGCAGTATTTT
CDR3: CASSEGALTDTQYF
V: TRBV2
size: NA
J: TRBJ2-3
D: NA

DNA: TGCGCCAGCAGCCAAGTTGCGGTTGGTAATGAAAAACTGTTTTTT
CDR3: CASSQVAVGNEKLFF
V: TRBV4-1
size: NA
J: TRBJ1-4
D: NA

DNA: TGTGCCAGCAGCCCGACGACTAGCGGGGGGCTCAATGAGCAGTTCTTC
CDR3: CASSPTTSGGLNEQFF
V: TRBV4-2
size: NA
J: TRBJ2-1
D: TRBD2

DNA: TGTGCCAGCAGTGAATTTAACCGAGCGACCTCTGGCTACACCTTC
CDR3: CASSEFNRATSGYTF
V: TRBV25-1
size: NA
J: TRBJ1-2
D: NA